The 16 T cell receptor beta chains in this list originate from one sample, sequenced in a study of T cells in Graves' hyperthyroidism and ophthalmopathy. Amplification yielded TCR beta CDR3 regions, with RNA transcripts as the source. The HTBI set primed first-round TCR CDR3 RT-PCR. TCRdb called the multiplex PCR reads again in MiXCR, with one record for every CDR3 protein. This sample has some 650,000 distinct CDR3 sequences, with about a sixth found just once. The specimen was blood. These receptors came from a woman in her 40s with Graves' ophthalmopathy.

The chain has TRBV20-1 and TRBJ2-3, with D possibly TRBD2 on 5 matching bases. The length of the CDR3 is 16 residues. V lost 1 base to trimming and J lost 3 bases, with 17 bases between them. Germline values: CDR1 DFQATT, CDR2 SNEGSKA (reference sequence). The CDR3 loop reads CSARGPASSTTDTQYF. DNA of the CDR3: TGCAGTGCTAGAGGCCCGGCTAGCTCGACGACAGATACGCAGTATTTT.

V and J are TRBV6-1 and TRBJ1-4; D not certain. Germline V CDR1 and CDR2: MNHNS, SASEGT. The CDR3 consists of 14 residues. V lost 5 bases and J 6 bases, leaving 13 bases between the germline ends. Here the CDR3 reads CASSSTASYEKLFF. For the CDR3, the DNA is TGTGCCAGCAGTTCAACAGCATCTTATGAAAAACTGTTTTTT.

This clonotype was seen repeatedly, ten times or more. The gene calls are TRBV3-1 and TRBJ1-2, with D hard to call. Germline V gene data show CDR1 as LGHDT and CDR2 as YNNKEL (reference sequence). V was trimmed by 1 base and J by 10 bases, leaving 16 bases between them. The CDR3 totals 14 residues. CDR3: CASSQALTPGYYTF. CDR3 nucleotides: TGTGCCAGCAGCCAAGCCCTCACCCCGGGCTACTACACCTTC.

This clonotype was observed a few times. The gene calls are TRBV5-1 and TRBJ2-1; 11 bases fit TRBD2. Germline V gene sequence: CDR1 SGHRS, CDR2 YFSETQ. The CDR3 consists of 15 residues. The trim removed 4 bases at V and 6 bases at J, leaving 6 bases unmatched. DNA of the CDR3: TGCGCCAGCAGCCATACTAGCGGGAGTGCCAATGAGCAGTTCTTC. Its translation: CASSHTSGSANEQFF.

Ten or more counts support this clonotype. The chain is built from TRBV2 and TRBJ2-1, with 9 bases identical to TRBD1. The CDR3 is made up of 16 amino acids. V shed 3 bases, J shed 9 bases, and the junction held 12 bases outside the gene matches. CDR1 and CDR2 from the germline V gene are SNHLY and FYNNEI. The CDR3 is CASSDGTGRTRGEQFF. The CDR3 coding sequence is TGTGCCAGCAGTGACGGGACAGGGAGGACCAGGGGTGAGCAGTTCTTC.

This chain joins TRBV15 and TRBJ1-3; TRBD1 aligns across 7 bases. With V trimmed by 4 bases and J by 1 base, 4 bases remained unmatched. The CDR3 extends over 15 amino acids. Germline-derived CDR1 and CDR2 are LNHNV and YYDKDF (reference sequence). The CDR3 DNA sequence: TGTGCCACCAGCATTCGACAGGGATCTGGAAACACCATATATTTT. Its translation is CATSIRQGSGNTIYF.

This clonotype was recorded many times. The gene calls are TRBV7-9 and TRBJ1-1; no reliable D call. From germline, CDR1 is SEHNR and CDR2 FQNEAQ (reference sequence). CDR3 size: 13 residues. V lost 0 bases to trimming and J lost 7 bases, with 9 bases between them. The DNA of the CDR3 is TGTGCCAGCAGCTTAGCCGAGGCGATTGAAGCTTTCTTT. As protein: CASSLAEAIEAFF.

The rearrangement joins TRBV30 to TRBJ1-1; D is uncertain. The CDR3 is 13 residues long. Germline CDR1 is GTSNPN and CDR2 is SVGIG (reference sequence). V lost 2 bases to trimming and J lost 4 bases, with 11 bases between them. CDR3 in amino acids: CAWSYGSRTEAFF. For the CDR3, the DNA is TGTGCCTGGAGTTATGGTAGTCGCACTGAAGCTTTCTTT.

This clonotype was counted only a few times. Germline is not matched at one junction end, which may reflect a read error. The chain has TRBV7-9 and TRBJ2-2, with 9 bases that match TRBD2. The CDR3 contains 15 residues. The germline CDR1 and CDR2 sequences are SEHNR and FQNEAQ (reference sequence). The CDR3 DNA is TGTGCCAGCAGCATAGCTAGCGGGGCTGCCGGGGAGCTGTTTTTT. It translates to CASSIASGAAGELFF.

This clonotype was detected many times. The chain joins TRBV28 to TRBJ2-1; D perhaps matches TRBD2 (5 bases). Germline loops: CDR1 MDHEN, CDR2 SYDVKM. Deletions cut 1 base from V and 5 bases from J, with 18 bases between. This CDR3 contains 17 residues. Written as DNA, the CDR3 is TGTGCCAGCAGTTTATTAGGCGCTGGAGGCTTGAACAATGAGCAGTTCTTC. It encodes CASSLLGAGGLNNEQFF.

This clonotype was recorded many times. Here the CDR3 reads CASSLQSGTGGSPLHF. CDR3 nucleotides: TGTGCCAGCAGCTTACAGTCCGGGACAGGGGGCTCACCCCTCCACTTT. The rearrangement links TRBV11-1 to TRBJ1-6; 12 nucleotides match TRBD1. V lost 2 bases to trimming and J lost 10 bases; unmatched junction nucleotides: 6. The CDR3 runs 16 residues. Germline CDR1 is SGHAT and CDR2 is FQDESV (reference sequence).

This clonotype was detected many times. The chain combines TRBV20-1 with TRBJ1-2, with D perhaps matching TRBD1 (5 bases). Germline CDR1 and CDR2: DFQATT and SNEGSKA (reference sequence). The CDR3 is 12 residues long. Trimming removed 0 bases from V and 14 bases from J, with 16 bases in between. DNA for the CDR3: TGCAGTGCTAGAGATAATCAGGGCCGGGGGACCTTC. Translating it yields CSARDNQGRGTF.

This clonotype was seen at least ten times. The J gene is TRBJ2-3, the V gene TRBV28, with 10 bases that match TRBD2. Germline trimming cut 4 bases from V and 6 bases from J; bases unmatched to any gene: 10. The CDR3 is made up of 16 amino acids. Germline V CDR1 and CDR2: MDHEN, SYDVKM. DNA for the CDR3: TGTGCCAGCAGTTCCAGCGGTCTAGCGGGAGATGATACGCAGTATTTT. The encoded protein is CASSSSGLAGDDTQYF.

The chain recombines TRBV15 with TRBJ2-1; 7 bases map to TRBD2. Germline lookup yields CDR1 LNHNV and CDR2 YYDKDF (reference sequence). The junction had 7 bases not matched to a gene; V was cut back by 0 bases and J by 2 bases. This CDR3 is built from 17 residues. CDR3 amino acids: CATSRDGREPPYNEQFF. DNA of the CDR3: TGTGCCACCAGCAGAGATGGGCGGGAGCCCCCCTACAATGAGCAGTTCTTC.

This clonotype was seen a few times. The chain joins TRBV11-2 to TRBJ1-2, with TRBD1 matching over 8 bases. This CDR3 spans 14 amino acids. Germline assignment: CDR1 SGHAT and CDR2 FQNNGV. The junction had 5 bases not matched to a gene; V was cut back by 1 base and J by 7 bases. In nucleotides, the CDR3 is TGTGCCAGCAGCTTAGCAGGGGGCGATTTTGGCTACACCTTC. This encodes CASSLAGGDFGYTF. The full variable domain, completed using reference TRBV11-2 and TRBJ1-2, is EAGVAQSPRYKIIEKRQSVAFWCNPISGHATLYWYQQILGQGPKLLIQFQNNGVVDDSQLPKDRFSAERLKGVDSTLKIQPAKLEDSAVYLCASSLAGGDFGYTFGSGTRLTVV.

The sample holds many counts of this clonotype. The chain recombines TRBV7-8 with TRBJ2-5; D is possibly TRBD1 (5 bases). Germline loops: CDR1 SGHVS, CDR2 FQNEAQ. The CDR3 runs to 16 residues. V was clipped by 1 base and J by 5 bases, with 17 bases between them. The DNA for the CDR3 is TGTGCCAGCAGCTTAGGGGGCCAAAGCTTGGGTGAGACCCAGTACTTC. Its translation is CASSLGGQSLGETQYF.